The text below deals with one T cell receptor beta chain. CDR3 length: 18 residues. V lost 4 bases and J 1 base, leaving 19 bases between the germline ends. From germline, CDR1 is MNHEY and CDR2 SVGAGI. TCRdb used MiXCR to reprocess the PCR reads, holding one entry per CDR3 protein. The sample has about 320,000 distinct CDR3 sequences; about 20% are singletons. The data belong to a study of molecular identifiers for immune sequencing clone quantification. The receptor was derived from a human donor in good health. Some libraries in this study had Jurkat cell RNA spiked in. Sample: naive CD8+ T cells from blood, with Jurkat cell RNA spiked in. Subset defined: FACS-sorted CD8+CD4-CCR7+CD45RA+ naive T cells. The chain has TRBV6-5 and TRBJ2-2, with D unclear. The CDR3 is CASSSSVGRLLNTGELFF. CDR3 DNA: TGTGCCAGCAGTTCCTCAGTCGGACGGCTCCTGAACACCGGGGAGCTGTTTTTT.